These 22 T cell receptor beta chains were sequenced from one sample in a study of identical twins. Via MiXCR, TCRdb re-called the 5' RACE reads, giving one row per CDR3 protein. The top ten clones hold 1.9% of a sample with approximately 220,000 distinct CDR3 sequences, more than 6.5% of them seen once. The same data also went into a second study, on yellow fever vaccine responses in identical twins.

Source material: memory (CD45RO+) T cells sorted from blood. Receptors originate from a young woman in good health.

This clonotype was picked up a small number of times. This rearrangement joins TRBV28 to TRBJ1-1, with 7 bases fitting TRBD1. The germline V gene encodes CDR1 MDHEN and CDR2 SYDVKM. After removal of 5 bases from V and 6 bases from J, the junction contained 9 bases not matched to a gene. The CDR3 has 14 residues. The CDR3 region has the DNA TGTGCCAGCAGTCCCTCCGGGACAGAGTCTGAAGCTTTCTTT. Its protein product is CASSPSGTESEAFF.

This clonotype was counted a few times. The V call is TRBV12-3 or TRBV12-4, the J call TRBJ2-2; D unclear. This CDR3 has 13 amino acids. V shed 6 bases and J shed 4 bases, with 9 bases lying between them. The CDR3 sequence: CASRNELTGELFF. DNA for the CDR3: TGTGCCAGCAGGAACGAGCTCACCGGGGAGCTGTTTTTT.

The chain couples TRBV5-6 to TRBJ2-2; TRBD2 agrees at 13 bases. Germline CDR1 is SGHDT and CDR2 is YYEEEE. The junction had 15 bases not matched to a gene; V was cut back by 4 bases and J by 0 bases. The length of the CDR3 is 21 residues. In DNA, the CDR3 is TGTGCCAGCAGCCCGGGCACTAGCGGGAGGGCCTCCCTCTCGAACACCGGGGAGCTGTTTTTT. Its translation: CASSPGTSGRASLSNTGELFF.

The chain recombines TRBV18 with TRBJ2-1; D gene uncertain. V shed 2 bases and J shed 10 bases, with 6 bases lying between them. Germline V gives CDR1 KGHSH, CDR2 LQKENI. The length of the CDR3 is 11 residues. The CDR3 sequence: CASSPVGEQFF. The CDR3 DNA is TGTGCCAGCTCACCAGTAGGCGAGCAGTTCTTC.

The CDR3 spells CASQDRGPTGELFF. CDR3 DNA sequence: TGTGCCAGCCAGGACAGGGGGCCGACCGGGGAGCTGTTTTTT. The chain employs TRBV25-1 and TRBJ2-2; 11 bases align to TRBD1. Trimming took 8 bases from V and 5 from J; bases not matched to a gene: 4. CDR1 and CDR2 (germline): MGHDK, SYGVNS. The CDR3 has 14 amino acids.

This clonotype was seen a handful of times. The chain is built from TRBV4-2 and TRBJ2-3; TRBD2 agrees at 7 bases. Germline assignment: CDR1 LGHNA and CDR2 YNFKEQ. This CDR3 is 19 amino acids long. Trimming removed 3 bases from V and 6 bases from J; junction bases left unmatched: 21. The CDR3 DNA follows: TGTGCCAGCAGCCAGGGCCGGATGTCTAGCGGAAAAGACTACGATACGCAGTATTTT. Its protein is CASSQGRMSSGKDYDTQYF.

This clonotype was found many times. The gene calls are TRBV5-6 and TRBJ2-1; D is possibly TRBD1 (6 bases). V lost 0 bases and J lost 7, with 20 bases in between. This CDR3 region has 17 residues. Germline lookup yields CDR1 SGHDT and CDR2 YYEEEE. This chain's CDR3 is CASSLAVLGQGTNEQFF. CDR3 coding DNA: TGTGCCAGCAGCTTGGCGGTCTTAGGGCAGGGGACGAATGAGCAGTTCTTC.

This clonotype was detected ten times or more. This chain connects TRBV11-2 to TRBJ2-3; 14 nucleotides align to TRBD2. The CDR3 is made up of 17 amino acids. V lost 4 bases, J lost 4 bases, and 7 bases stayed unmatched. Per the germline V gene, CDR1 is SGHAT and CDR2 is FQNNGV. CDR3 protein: CASSSGTSGRWADTQYF. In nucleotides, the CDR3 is TGTGCCAGCAGCTCGGGGACTAGCGGGAGATGGGCAGATACGCAGTATTTT.

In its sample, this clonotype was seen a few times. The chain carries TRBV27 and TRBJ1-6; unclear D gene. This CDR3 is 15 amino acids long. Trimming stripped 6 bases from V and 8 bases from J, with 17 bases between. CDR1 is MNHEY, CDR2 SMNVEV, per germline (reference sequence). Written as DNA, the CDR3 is TGTGCCAGCAGCCTAAAGGTTACAGCGTATTCACCCCTCCACTTT. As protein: CASSLKVTAYSPLHF.

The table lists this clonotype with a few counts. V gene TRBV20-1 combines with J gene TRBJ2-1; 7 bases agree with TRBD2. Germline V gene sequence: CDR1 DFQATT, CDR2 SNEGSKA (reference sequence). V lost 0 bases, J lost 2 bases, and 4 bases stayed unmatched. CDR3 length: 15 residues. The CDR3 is CSARDLGGAYNEQFF. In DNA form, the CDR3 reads TGCAGTGCTAGAGATTTGGGGGGGGCCTACAATGAGCAGTTCTTC.

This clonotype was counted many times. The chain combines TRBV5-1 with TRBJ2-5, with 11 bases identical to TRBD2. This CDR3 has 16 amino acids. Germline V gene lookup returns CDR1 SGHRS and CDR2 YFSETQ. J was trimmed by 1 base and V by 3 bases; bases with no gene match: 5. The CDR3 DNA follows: TGCGCCAGCAGCTCAGGACTAGCGGGCTTCCAAGAGACCCAGTACTTC. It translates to CASSSGLAGFQETQYF.

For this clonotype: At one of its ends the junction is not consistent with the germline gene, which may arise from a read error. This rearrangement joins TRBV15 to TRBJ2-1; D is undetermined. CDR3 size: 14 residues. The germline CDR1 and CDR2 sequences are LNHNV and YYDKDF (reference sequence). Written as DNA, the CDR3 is TGTGCCACCAGCATTAGGGTAACCTACAATGATCAGTTCTTC. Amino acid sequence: CATSIRVTYNDQFF. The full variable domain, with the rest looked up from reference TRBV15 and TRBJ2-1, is DAMVIQNPRYQVTQFGKPVTLSCSQTLNHNVMYWYQQKSSQAPKLLFHYYDKDFNNEADTPDNFQSRRPNTSFCFLDIRSPGLGDTAMYLCATSIRVTYNDQFFGPGTRLTVL.

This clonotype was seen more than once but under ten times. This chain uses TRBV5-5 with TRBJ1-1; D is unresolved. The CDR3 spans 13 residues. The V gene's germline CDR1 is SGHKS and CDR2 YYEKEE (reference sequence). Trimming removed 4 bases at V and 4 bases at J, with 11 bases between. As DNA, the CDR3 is TGTGCCAGCAGCACCGGTTTGGCCACTGAAGCTTTCTTT. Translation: CASSTGLATEAFF.

The CDR3 coding sequence is TGTGCCAGCAGCTTATTGTCCGGGGGGTTAAACAATGAGCAGTTCTTC. It is translated as CASSLLSGGLNNEQFF. The chain uses TRBV7-9 and TRBJ2-1; 7 nucleotides agree with TRBD2. Germline V gene lookup returns CDR1 SEHNR and CDR2 FQNEAQ (reference sequence). There are 16 residues in the CDR3. V lost 2 bases, J lost 5 bases, and 9 bases stayed unmatched.

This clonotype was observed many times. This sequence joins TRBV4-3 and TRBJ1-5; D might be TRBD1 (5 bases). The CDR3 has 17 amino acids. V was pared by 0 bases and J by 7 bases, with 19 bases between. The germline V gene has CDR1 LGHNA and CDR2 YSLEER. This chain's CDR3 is CASSQEYSGGMEQPQHF. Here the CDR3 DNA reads TGCGCCAGCAGCCAAGAATATAGCGGGGGGATGGAACAGCCCCAGCATTTT.

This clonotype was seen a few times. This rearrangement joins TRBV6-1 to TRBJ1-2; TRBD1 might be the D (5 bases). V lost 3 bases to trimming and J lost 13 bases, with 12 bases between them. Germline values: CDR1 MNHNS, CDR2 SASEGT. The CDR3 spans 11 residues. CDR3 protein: CASSDTGGSTF. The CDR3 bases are TGTGCCAGCAGTGATACAGGCGGAAGCACCTTC.

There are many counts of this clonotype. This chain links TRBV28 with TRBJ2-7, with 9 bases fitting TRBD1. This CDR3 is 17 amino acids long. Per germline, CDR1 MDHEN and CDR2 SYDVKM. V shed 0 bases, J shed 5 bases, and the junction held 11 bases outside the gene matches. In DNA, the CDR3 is TGTGCCAGCAGTTTATGGGGGGAGACAGGGGGAGTCGACGAGCAGTACTTC. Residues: CASSLWGETGGVDEQYF.

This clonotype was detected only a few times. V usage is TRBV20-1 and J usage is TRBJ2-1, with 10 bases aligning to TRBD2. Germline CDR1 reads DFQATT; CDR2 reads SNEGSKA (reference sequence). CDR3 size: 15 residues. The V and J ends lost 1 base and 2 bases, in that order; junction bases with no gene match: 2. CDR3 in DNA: TGCAGTGCTAGAGGGACTAGCGGTCCCTACAATGAGCAGTTCTTC. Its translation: CSARGTSGPYNEQFF.

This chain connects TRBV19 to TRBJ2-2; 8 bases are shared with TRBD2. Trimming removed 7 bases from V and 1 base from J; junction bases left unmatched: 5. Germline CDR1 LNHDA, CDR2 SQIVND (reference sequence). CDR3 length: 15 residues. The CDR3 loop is CASTREGRNTGELFF. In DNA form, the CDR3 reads TGTGCCAGTACTCGGGAGGGCCGGAACACCGGGGAGCTGTTTTTT.

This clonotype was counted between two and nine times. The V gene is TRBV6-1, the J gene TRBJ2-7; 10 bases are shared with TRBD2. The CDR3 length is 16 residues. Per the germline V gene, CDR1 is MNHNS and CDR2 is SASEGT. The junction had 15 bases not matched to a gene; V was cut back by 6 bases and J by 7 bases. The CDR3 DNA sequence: TGTGCCAGCAGAACTAGCGGGACCAACCGAGGAGGGGAGCAGTACTTC. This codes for CASRTSGTNRGGEQYF.

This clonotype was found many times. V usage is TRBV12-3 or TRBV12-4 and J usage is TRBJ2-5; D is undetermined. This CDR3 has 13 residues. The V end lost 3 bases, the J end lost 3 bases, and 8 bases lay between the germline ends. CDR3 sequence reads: CASSFVRKETQYF. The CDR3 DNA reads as TGTGCCAGCAGTTTTGTCAGAAAAGAGACCCAGTACTTC.

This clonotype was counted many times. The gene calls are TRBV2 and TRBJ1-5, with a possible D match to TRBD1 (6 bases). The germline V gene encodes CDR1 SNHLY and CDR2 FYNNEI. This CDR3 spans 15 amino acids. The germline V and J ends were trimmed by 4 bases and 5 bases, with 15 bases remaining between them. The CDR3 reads CASSGIRGADQPQHF. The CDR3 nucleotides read TGTGCCAGCAGTGGGATTAGGGGGGCCGATCAGCCCCAGCATTTT.